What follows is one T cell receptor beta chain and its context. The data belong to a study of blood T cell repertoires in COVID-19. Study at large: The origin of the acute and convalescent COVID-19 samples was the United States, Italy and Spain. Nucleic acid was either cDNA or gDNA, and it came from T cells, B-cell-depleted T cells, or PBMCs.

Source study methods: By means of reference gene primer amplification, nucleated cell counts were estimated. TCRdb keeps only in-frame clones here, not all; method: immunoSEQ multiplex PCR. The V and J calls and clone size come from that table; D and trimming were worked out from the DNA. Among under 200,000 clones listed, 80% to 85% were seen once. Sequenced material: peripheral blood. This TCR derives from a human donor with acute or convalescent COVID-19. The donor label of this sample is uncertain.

The DNA of the CDR3 is TGTGCCAGCAGTTTTTCAGAATACACTGAAGCTTTCTTT. This translates into CASSFSEYTEAFF. This chain joins TRBV28 and TRBJ1-1, with D uncertain. Germline CDR1 is MDHEN and CDR2 is SYDVKM. This CDR3 comprises 13 residues. V was shortened by 3 bases and J by 3 bases, with 8 bases between the two germline ends.